This T cell receptor (beta chain) emerged from a study of blood T cells in healthy people across ages. Study details: Researchers report that template switching captured about one barcoded beta molecule per two T cells. Study-wide points: Nothing was known about donor CMV status, and this possibly confounded expanded clonotype changes. Relative to aged donors, long-lived donors carried more naive CD4+ cells and displayed higher diversity.

Comments on this clonotype: Its antigen is currently unknown.

CDR1 DFQATT and CDR2 SNEGSKA come from the germline V gene (reference sequence). This CDR3 region has 15 residues. The germline V and J ends were trimmed by 5 bases and 7 bases, with 24 bases remaining between them. Alongside a J-beta primer mix, a sample-barcoded 5' primer served in a second PCR lasting about 6 to 11 cycles. TCRdb ran MiXCR on the 5' RACE reads and lists one entry per CDR3 protein. The sample yields more than 1.4 million distinct CDR3 sequences, 42% seen once. In terms of origin and age, donors were healthy Caucasian individuals from Russia aged roughly 6 to 100. This clonotype originated in a young woman in good health. Specimen: blood. The V and J genes are TRBV20-1 and TRBJ2-7, with D maybe TRBD2 (6 bases). The CDR3 loop is CSAPSPAELANEQYF. The CDR3, as DNA: TGCAGTGCTCCCTCCCCAGCGGAACTAGCCAATGAGCAGTACTTC.